This T cell receptor beta chain was sequenced during a study of blood T cell repertoires in COVID-19 (dated by TCRdb to between 2020 and 2021). Broadly, across the study: The collaborator samples originated in the United States, Italy and Spain and spanned the acute and convalescent phases of COVID-19. HLA class I and class II types, where available, came from metadata supplied by the sample provider rather than from assay-based typing. The prospective study material was composed of cDNA or gDNA derived from T cells, B-cell-depleted T cells, or PBMCs. Samples were obtained from the ongoing ImmuneRACE study (first 160 participants) and from over a thousand subjects provided by 6 global collaborators. The repertoires were released in a freely available public database intended as a resource for research on the immune response to SARS-CoV-2. Deeply sampled blood TCRbeta repertoires from subjects exposed to, actively infected with, or recovered from COVID-19 were included in the dataset. The sample metadata nearly always contained a de-identified subject ID, COVID-19 status, age in years and sex. General conclusions and limits of the study: Clinical and demographic metadata were provided uncurated, with the amount varying by source and participant.

One collaborating source in Seattle enrolled patients during active infection and followed them longitudinally through the course of disease. Each collaborating institution followed its own protocols to collect whole blood in K2EDTA tubes. For TCRbeta analysis, collaborator samples were shipped as frozen whole blood, as isolated PBMCs, or as DNA extracted from either sample type. This clone appeared a single time. Its antigen is unknown. Per-nucleotide qualities are absent, and no much larger clonotype sits a single base away. TCRbeta CDR3 regions were amplified from genomic DNA using the immunoSEQ Assay, a bias-controlled multiplex PCR. The paper's data handling went like this. Within the assay, amplification of reference gene primers was used to estimate how many nucleated cells each sample contained. To quantify the absolute abundance of each unique TCRbeta CDR3 rearrangement, sequence reads were collapsed and filtered. For each sample, productive Simpson clonality was calculated as the square root of Simpson's diversity index across productive rearrangements. TCRdb re-hosts the immuneACCESS table, in-frame sequences only. Its copies lack some clones; in the studies checked, an unresolved V gene accounts for under half of them, and the cause for the rest is not known. That table furnishes V, J and clone size, whereas the DNA furnished D and trimming. The sample table holds roughly 110,000 clones, of which more than 80% were seen once. More than 5% of the sample is held by the ten biggest clonotypes.

The sequenced sample was peripheral blood. The sequence was obtained from a woman aged 60 to 75 with COVID-19, enrolled during active disease.

In nucleotide form, the sequence is TGTGCCATCAGTGATGCGGGGATCTATGGCTACACCTTC. It encodes CAISDAGIYGYTF. The sequence is built from TRBV10-3 and TRBJ1-2; the D gene is unclear. The CDR3 spans 13 residues, from the cysteine through the phenylalanine. Of all the DNA, just the CDR3 is kept, 39 bases in frame from base 1. From a lookup of the germline V gene, CDR1 and CDR2 are ENHRY and SYGVKD. At the junction V is shortened by 3 bases and J by 4 bases, with 9 bases in between.